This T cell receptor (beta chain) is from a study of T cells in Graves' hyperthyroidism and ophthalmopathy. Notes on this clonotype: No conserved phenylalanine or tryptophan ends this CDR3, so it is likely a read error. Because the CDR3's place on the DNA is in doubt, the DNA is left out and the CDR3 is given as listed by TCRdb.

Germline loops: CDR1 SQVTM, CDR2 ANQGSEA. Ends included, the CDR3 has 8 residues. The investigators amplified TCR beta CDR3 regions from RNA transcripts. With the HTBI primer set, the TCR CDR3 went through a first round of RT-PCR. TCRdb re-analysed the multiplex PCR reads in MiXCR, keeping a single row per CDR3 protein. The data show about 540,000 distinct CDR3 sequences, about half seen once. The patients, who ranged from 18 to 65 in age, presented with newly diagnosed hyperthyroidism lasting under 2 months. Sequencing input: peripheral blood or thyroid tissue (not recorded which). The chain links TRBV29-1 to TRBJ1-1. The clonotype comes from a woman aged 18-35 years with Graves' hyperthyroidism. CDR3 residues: CSVGELPS.